The 2 T cell receptor beta chains given below trace back to one sample, sequenced in a study of cytomegalovirus exposure and HLA in healthy donors. Primers for the PCR totalled 60 Vbeta and 13 Jbeta. Profiled with immunoSEQ multiplex PCR; TCRdb holds only in-frame clones, not every one. Of about 250,000 clones in the sample, around nine tenths were seen once. The sample consisted of PBMCs. These receptors came from a girl aged 2-10 years in good health and CMV-seronegative.

This sequence joins TRBV30 and TRBJ1-2, with 8 nucleotides matching TRBD1. There are 15 residues in the CDR3. Germline loops: CDR1 GTSNPN, CDR2 SVGIG (reference sequence). Trimming removed 0 bases from V and 1 base from J; junction bases left unmatched: 4. CDR3 in amino acids: CAWSVGQGNNYGYTF. The CDR3 nucleotides are TGTGCCTGGAGTGTAGGACAGGGTAATAACTATGGCTACACCTTC.

The gene calls are TRBV9 and TRBJ1-1, with D possibly matching TRBD1 (5 bases). This CDR3 comprises 17 residues. Trimming cost V 0 bases and J 0 bases, with 15 bases left between them. CDR1 and CDR2 from the germline V gene are SGDLS and YYNGEE. The CDR3 sequence: CASSVEQGATLNTEAFF. Written as DNA, the CDR3 is TGTGCCAGCAGCGTAGAGCAGGGCGCGACCTTGAACACTGAAGCTTTCTTT.